This T cell receptor (beta chain) was identified in a study of blood T cell repertoires in COVID-19. The CDR3 has 16 amino acids. With 4 bases removed from V and 0 bases from J, the gap between germline ends came to 15 bases. Germline CDR1 SGHNT, CDR2 YYREEE (reference sequence). The table came from immunoSEQ multiplex PCR; TCRdb's copy has only in-frame clones and leaves some out. This sample has fewer than 400,000 clones; 85% occur once, and the top ten carry 1.5% to 2%. The V and J genes are TRBV5-4 and TRBJ2-3, with D maybe TRBD2 (6 bases). Input material: PBMCs or T cells enriched from blood (not recorded which). This TCR was sampled from a woman aged 25 to 45 who had been exposed to COVID-19. As DNA, the CDR3 is TGTGCCAGCAGCGTTGGGGCTCGGGGGAGCACAGATACGCAGTATTTT. This sequence encodes CASSVGARGSTDTQYF.